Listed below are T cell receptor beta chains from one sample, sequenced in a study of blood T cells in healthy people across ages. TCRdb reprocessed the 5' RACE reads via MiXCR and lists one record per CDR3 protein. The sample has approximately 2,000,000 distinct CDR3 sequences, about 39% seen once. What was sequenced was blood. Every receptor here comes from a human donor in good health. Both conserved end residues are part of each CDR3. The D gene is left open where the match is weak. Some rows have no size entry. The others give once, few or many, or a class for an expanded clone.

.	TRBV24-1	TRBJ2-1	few	CATVSQGSQQFF	TGTGCCACCGTCTCGCAGGGGAGTCAGCAGTTCTTC
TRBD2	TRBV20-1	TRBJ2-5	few	CNLAGGPGETQYF	TGCAATCTAGCGGGGGGGCCGGGAGAGACCCAGTACTTC
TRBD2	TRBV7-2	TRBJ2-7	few	CASSFTSGGPPYEQYF	TGTGCCAGCAGCTTTACTAGCGGGGGCCCCCCCTACGAGCAGTACTTC
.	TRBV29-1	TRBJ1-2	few	CSVEDPGLRYGYTF	TGCAGCGTTGAAGATCCGGGACTGAGATATGGCTACACCTTC
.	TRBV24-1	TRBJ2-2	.	CATSDLRGAANTGELFF	TGTGCCACCAGTGATTTGCGGGGGGCCGCGAACACCGGGGAGCTGTTTTTT
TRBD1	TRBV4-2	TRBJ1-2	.	CASSQNRGRVIVYGYTF	TGTGCCAGCAGCCAAAACAGGGGGCGCGTGATCGTTTATGGCTACACCTTC
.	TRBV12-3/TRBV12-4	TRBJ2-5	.	CASSFNWGWETQYF	TGTGCCAGCAGTTTTAATTGGGGGTGGGAGACCCAGTACTTC
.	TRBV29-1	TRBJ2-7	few	CSVEGMQGSYVYEQYF	TGCAGCGTTGAAGGAATGCAGGGGTCATATGTGTACGAGCAGTACTTC
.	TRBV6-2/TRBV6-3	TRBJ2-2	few	CASSYIRGGELFF	TGTGCCAGCAGTTACATCAGGGGCGGGGAGCTGTTTTTT
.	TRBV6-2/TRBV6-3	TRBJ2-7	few	CASSYYNPTYEQYF	TGTGCCAGCAGTTACTATAACCCGACCTACGAGCAGTACTTC
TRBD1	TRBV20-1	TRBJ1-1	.	CSASLPGGTEAFF	TGCAGTGCTAGTCTCCCAGGGGGCACTGAAGCTTTCTTT
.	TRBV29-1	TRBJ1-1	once	CSVADATYRMNTEAFF	TGCAGCGTTGCAGACGCTACATATCGAATGAACACTGAAGCTTTCTTT
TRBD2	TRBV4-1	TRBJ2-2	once	CASSQRGTSDGGELFF	TGCGCCAGCAGCCAACGGGGGACTAGCGATGGCGGGGAGCTGTTTTTT
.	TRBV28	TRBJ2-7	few	CATSRGGIVEQYF	TGTGCCACCTCGAGGGGAGGAATAGTCGAGCAGTACTTC
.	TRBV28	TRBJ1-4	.	CATIPQGANEKLFF	TGTGCCACCATCCCTCAGGGAGCTAATGAAAAACTGTTTTTT
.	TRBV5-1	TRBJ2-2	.	CASSTGTSRNTGELFF	TGCGCCAGCAGCACAGGGACATCACGGAACACCGGGGAGCTGTTTTTT
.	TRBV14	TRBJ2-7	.	CASSWQVGEQYF	TGTGCCAGCAGTTGGCAGGTGGGCGAGCAGTACTTC
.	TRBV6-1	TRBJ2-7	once	CTSSEGHPSSYEQYF	TGTACCAGCAGCGAGGGACACCCTAGCTCCTACGAGCAGTACTTC
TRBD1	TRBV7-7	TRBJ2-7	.	CASSLSGGSEQYF	TGTGCTAGCAGCTTATCAGGGGGCAGTGAGCAGTACTTC
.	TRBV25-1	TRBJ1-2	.	CASSEYGVLGYGYTF	TGTGCCAGCAGTGAGTACGGGGTATTAGGCTATGGCTACACCTTC
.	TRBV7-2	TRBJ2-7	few	CASTSLDYEQYF	TGTGCCAGCACCTCATTGGACTACGAGCAGTACTTC
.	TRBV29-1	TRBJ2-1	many	CSVLTAGALSYNEQFF	TGCAGCGTTCTCACGGCAGGAGCACTCTCCTACAATGAGCAGTTCTTC
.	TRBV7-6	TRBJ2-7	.	CASSGTRGSEQYF	TGTGCCAGCAGCGGAACTAGGGGTTCCGAGCAGTACTTC
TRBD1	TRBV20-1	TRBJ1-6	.	CSAEDRVQGNSPLHF	TGCAGTGCTGAGGACAGGGTTCAGGGGAATTCACCCCTCCACTTT
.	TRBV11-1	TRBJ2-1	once	CASSLEIGGAYTEQFF	TGTGCCAGCAGCTTAGAAATTGGGGGGGCATACACTGAGCAGTTCTTC
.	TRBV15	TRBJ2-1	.	CATSRDGPVPLNEQFF	TGTGCCACCAGCAGAGATGGGCCAGTCCCCCTCAATGAGCAGTTCTTC